This TCR delta chain appears in the sequencing data of a study of delta chain sequences of gamma delta T cells (dated by TCRdb to between 2016 and 2019). Library method: 5' RACE. The data were produced on an Illumina MiSeq. TCRdb recomputed clones from the public reads with CATT; identical DNA rows were then combined. For this sample the table gives roughly 920 delta-chain clones, of which about 18% were detected only once. The ten most abundant clones make up approximately 46% of the sample. This clone is considered large (0.1 to 1%). Its antigen is not yet known. Per-base quality was not reported, and no clone a single base away is much larger than it. The sequence came from a human donor in good health. The sequencing sample was made of either unsorted cells or a sorted T cell fraction (not recorded which).

CDR3 region: CACDTVGGDDNKLIF. In nucleotides, the sequence is TGTGCCTGTGACACCGTCGGGGGCGACGACAATAAACTCATCTTT. The chain couples TRDV2 to TRDJ1; matching of 5 bases hints at TRDD3 as the D gene. V and J are truncated by 0 bases and 6 bases respectively, leaving an intervening sequence of 16 bases. The CDR3 goes from the cysteine to the phenylalanine over 15 residues. Of the read, only the CDR3 DNA is kept; its 45 bases are in frame from base 1. CDR1 and CDR2 were assigned from the germline V gene as GEAIGNYY and EKD.